This TCR beta chain was found in a study of regulatory T cells in long-lasting Graves disease. Time point indicated: newly diagnosed GD, antithyroid drugs for less than 3 months. PBMC RNA served as the TCR library source. This CDR3 is 16 amino acids long. J was trimmed by 0 bases and V by 0 bases; bases with no gene match: 3. The germline V gene encodes CDR1 KGHSH and CDR2 LQKENI. With iRepertoire HTBI primers and Arm-PCR of CDR3 regions, TCR beta libraries were built. TCRdb re-called the multiplex PCR reads through MiXCR, storing one row per CDR3 protein. The sample has hundreds of thousands of distinct CDR3 sequences, approximately 16% seen once. A further study also used this sample, focusing on T cells in Graves' hyperthyroidism and ophthalmopathy. This second report adds: First-round RT-PCR targeting the TCR CDR3 was performed with the HTBI primer set.

This sequence was found in a woman between 40 and 65 years old with Graves disease. The chain couples TRBV18 to TRBJ2-7; 9 nucleotides line up with TRBD2. The specimen comprised peripheral blood mononuclear cells (PBMCs), sampled at new diagnosis, from a patient treated with antithyroid drugs. The CDR3 sequence: CASSPPSGGFSYEQYF. Written as DNA, the CDR3 is TGTGCCAGCTCACCACCTAGCGGGGGATTCTCCTACGAGCAGTACTTC.